This T cell receptor beta chain comes out of a study of Graves' ophthalmopathy and Graves' hyperthyroidism. The study's findings and limits: Prediction of ophthalmopathy progression reached roughly 64% sensitivity and around 75% specificity. Blood was where most expanded thyroid clonotypes above 0.001 frequency also turned up.

This clonotype was found many times. Antigen specificity is unknown. Included hyperthyroidism patients were aged 18 to 65 and newly diagnosed (under 2 months' duration). RNA transcripts yielded amplified TCR beta CDR3 regions. HTBI primers served in a first-round RT-PCR, which a second-round multiplex PCR followed. TCRdb re-called the multiplex PCR reads through MiXCR, storing one row per CDR3 protein. The data show about 1.2 million distinct CDR3 sequences, around a third seen once. Germline-derived CDR1 and CDR2 are DFQATT and SNEGSKA (reference sequence). Trimming shortened V by 3 bases and J by 5 bases, and 17 bases separated the two germline ends. The CDR3 contains 15 residues.

Sequencing input: peripheral blood or thyroid tissue (not recorded which). The sequence derives from an adult man with Graves' hyperthyroidism. This sequence joins TRBV20-1 and TRBJ1-5, with D tentatively TRBD1 (6 bases). In DNA form, the CDR3 reads TGCAGTGCTAGCAGGATCGGGACATCGGATCAGCCCCAGCATTTT. This sequence encodes CSASRIGTSDQPQHF.